The clone carrying this TCR beta chain has a single count. Its antigen is still unknown. The CDR3 sequence is 14 residues long. Between the trimmed V and J ends, which lost 0 bases and 4 bases, there was a span of 6 bases. The germline gives CDR1 WSHSY, CDR2 SAAADI. These data originate in a study of T cell responses to AZD1222 COVID-19 vaccine. Study-wide results and limits: Receipt of two AZD1222 doses was followed by a rise in Spike-specific TCR breadth and depth.

Libraries were prepared by immunoSEQ multiplex PCR; TCRdb keeps only in-frame clonotypes and omits some of them. The top ten clones hold 0.85% to 0.95% of a sample with approximately 120,000 clones, about 94% of them seen once. The chain recombines TRBV10-2 with TRBJ2-2; TRBD2 might be the D (5 bases). The clonotype comes from an adult in good health. The source material was peripheral blood, sampled on day 0 of AZD1222 vaccination. DNA of the CDR3: TGCGCCAGCAGTGAGTCTGAGGGCACCGGGGAGCTGTTTTTT. Protein sequence: CASSESEGTGELFF.